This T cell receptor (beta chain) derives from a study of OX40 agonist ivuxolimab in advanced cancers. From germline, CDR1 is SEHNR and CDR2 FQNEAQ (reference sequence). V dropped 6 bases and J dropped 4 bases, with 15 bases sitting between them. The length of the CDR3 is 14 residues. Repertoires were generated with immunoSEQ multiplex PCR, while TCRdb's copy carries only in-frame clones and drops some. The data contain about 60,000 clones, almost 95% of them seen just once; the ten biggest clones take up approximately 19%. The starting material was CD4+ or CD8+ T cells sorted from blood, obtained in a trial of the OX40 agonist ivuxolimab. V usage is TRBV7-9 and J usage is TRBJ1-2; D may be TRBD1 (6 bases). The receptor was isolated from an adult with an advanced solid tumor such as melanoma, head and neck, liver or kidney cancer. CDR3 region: CASRGGDIFYGYTF. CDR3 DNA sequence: TGTGCCAGCAGGGGAGGGGACATCTTCTATGGCTACACCTTC. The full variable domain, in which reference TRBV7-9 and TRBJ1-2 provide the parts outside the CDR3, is DTGVSQNPRHKITKRGQNVTFRCDPISEHNRLYWYRQTLGQGPEFLTYFQNEAQLEKSRLLSDRFSAERPKGSFSTLEIQRTEQGDSAMYLCASRGGDIFYGYTFGSGTRLTVV.